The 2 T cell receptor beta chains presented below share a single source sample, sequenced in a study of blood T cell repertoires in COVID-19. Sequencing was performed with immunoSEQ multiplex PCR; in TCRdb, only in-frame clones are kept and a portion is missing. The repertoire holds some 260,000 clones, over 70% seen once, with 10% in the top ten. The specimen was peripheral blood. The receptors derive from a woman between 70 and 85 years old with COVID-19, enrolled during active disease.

This chain's CDR3 is CASSSDRANQPQHF. CDR3 DNA sequence: TGTGCCAGCAGTTCGGACAGGGCAAACCAGCCCCAGCATTTT. This chain uses TRBV6-5 with TRBJ1-5; TRBD1 matches at 8 bases. CDR3 length: 14 residues. The V segment lost 4 bases and the J segment 7 bases; nucleotides outside the gene matches: 6. From germline, CDR1 is MNHEY and CDR2 SVGAGI.

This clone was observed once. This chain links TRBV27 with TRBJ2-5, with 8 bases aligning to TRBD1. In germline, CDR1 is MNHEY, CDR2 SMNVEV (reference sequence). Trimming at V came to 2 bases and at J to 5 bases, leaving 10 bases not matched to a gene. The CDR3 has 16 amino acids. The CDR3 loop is CASSLGGRGRGETQYF. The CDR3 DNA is TGTGCCAGCAGTTTAGGGGGCAGGGGGCGTGGGGAGACCCAGTACTTC.